A single T cell receptor beta chain is shown here with its context. The data derive from a study of radiotherapy plus CTLA-4 blockade in lung cancer. The J segment lost 4 bases and the V segment lost 0 bases, leaving 2 bases of the junction unmatched. The CDR3 spans 14 residues. The germline gives CDR1 SGHAT, CDR2 FQNNGV. Clones were sequenced by immunoSEQ multiplex PCR, and TCRdb holds only the in-frame ones, with some missing. Counted here are some 15,000 clones, roughly 72% occurring once; the ten biggest clones make up 46%. The sample here was peripheral blood, taken from a patient treated with radiotherapy plus ipilimumab. The chain links TRBV11-2 to TRBJ1-2; TRBD1 aligns across 7 bases. The receptor was isolated from a human donor with non-small cell lung cancer whose response to radiotherapy plus ipilimumab could not be evaluated. Here the CDR3 reads CASSLDGTAYGYTF. Here the CDR3 DNA reads TGTGCCAGCAGCTTAGATGGGACAGCCTATGGCTACACCTTC.